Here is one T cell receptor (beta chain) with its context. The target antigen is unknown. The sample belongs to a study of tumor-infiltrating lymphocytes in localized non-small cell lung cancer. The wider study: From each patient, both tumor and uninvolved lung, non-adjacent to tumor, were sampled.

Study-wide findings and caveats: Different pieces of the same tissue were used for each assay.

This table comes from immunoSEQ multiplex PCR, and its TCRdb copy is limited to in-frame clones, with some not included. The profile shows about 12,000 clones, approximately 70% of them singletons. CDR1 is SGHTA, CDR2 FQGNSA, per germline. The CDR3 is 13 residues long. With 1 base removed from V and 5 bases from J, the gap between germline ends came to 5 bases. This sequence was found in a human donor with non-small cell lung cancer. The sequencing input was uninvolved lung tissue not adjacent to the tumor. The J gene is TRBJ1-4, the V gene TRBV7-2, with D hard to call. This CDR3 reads CASSLGVNEKLFF. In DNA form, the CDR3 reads TGTGCCAGCAGCTTAGGAGTAAATGAAAAACTGTTTTTT.